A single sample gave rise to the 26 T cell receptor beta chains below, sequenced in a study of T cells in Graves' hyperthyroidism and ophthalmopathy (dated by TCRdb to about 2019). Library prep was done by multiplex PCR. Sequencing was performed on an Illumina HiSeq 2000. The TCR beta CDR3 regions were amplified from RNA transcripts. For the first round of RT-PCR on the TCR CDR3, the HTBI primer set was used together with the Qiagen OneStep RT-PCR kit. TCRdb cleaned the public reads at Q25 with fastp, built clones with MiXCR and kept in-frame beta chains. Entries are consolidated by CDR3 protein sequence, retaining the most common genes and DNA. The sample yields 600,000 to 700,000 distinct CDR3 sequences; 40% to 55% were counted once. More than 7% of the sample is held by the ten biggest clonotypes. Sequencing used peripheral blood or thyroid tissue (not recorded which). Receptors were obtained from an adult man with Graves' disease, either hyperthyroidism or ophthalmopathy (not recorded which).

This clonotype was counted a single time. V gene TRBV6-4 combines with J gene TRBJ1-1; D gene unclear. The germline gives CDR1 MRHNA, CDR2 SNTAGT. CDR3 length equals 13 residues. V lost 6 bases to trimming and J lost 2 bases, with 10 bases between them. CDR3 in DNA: TGTGCCAGCAGGGACCGGTCTAACACTGAAGCTTTCTTT. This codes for CASRDRSNTEAFF.

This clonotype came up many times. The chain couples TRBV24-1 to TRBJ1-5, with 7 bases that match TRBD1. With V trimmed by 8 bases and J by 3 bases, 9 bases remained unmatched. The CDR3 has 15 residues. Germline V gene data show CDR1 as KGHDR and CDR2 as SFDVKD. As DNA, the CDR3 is TGTGCCACCAAACGACAGGGAGCCTTCAATCAGCCCCAGCATTTT. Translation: CATKRQGAFNQPQHF.

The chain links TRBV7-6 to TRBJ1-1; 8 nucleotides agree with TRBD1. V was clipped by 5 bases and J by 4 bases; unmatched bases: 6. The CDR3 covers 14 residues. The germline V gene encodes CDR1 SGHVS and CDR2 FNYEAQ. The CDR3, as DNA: TGTGCCAGCAGCCAAGATGGACAGGGCACTGAAGCTTTCTTT. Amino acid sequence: CASSQDGQGTEAFF.

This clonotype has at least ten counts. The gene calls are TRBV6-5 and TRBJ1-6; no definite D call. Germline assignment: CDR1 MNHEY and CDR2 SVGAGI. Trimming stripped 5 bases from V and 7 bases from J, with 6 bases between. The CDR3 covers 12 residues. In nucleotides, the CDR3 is TGTGCCAGCAGTACAGAAAATTCACCCCTCCACTTT. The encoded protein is CASSTENSPLHF.

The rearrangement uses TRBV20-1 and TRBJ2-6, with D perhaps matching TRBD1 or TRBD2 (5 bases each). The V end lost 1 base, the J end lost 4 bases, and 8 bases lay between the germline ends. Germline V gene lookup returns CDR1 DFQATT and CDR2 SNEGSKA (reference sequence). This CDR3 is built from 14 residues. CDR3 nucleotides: TGCAGTGCTAGAGTAGGGACCGGGGCCAACGTCCTGACTTTC. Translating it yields CSARVGTGANVLTF.

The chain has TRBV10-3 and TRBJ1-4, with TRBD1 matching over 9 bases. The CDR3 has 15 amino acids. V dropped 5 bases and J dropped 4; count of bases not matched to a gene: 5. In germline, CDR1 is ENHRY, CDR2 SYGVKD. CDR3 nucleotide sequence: TGTGCCATCAGTCTACAGGGGGCTTTTAATGAAAAACTGTTTTTT. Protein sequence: CAISLQGAFNEKLFF.

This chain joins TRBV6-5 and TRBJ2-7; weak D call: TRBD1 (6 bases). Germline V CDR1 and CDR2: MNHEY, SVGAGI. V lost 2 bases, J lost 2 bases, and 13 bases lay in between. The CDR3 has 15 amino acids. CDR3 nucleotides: TGTGCCAGCAGTTACCTAGCCGACAGGACCTACGAGCAGTACTTC. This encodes CASSYLADRTYEQYF.

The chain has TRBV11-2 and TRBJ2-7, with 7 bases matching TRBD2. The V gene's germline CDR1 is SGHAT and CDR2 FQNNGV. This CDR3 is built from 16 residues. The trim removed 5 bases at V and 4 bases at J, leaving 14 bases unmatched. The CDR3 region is CASSAGGRGFPYEQYF. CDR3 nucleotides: TGTGCCAGCAGCGCAGGAGGGCGGGGGTTCCCTTACGAGCAGTACTTC.

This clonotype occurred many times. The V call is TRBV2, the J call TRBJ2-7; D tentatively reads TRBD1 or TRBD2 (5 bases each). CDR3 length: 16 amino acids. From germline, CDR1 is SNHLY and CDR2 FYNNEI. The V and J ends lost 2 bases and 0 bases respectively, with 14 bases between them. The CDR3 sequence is CASSERGAYSSYEQYF. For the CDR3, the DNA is TGTGCCAGCAGTGAACGAGGGGCATATAGCTCCTACGAGCAGTACTTC.

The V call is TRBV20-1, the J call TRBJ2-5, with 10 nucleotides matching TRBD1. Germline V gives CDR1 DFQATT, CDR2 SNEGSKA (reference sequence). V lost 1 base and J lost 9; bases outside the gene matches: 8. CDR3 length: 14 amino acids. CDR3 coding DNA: TGCAGTGCTAGAGGACAGGGGGCCTGGTCCCCCCAGTACTTC. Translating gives CSARGQGAWSPQYF.

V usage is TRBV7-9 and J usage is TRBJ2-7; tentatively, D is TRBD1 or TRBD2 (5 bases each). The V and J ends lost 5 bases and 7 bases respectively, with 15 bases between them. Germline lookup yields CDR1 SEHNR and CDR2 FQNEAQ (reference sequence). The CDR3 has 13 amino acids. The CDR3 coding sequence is TGTGCCAGCAGCCCCGGGGCCCTGGGGGAGCAGTACTTC. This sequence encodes CASSPGALGEQYF.

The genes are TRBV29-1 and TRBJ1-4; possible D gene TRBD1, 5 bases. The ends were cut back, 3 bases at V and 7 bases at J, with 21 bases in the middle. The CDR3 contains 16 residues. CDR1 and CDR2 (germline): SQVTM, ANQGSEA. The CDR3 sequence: CSVDWGTTGEGEKLFF. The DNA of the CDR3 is TGCAGCGTTGATTGGGGCACCACCGGGGAGGGTGAAAAACTGTTTTTT.

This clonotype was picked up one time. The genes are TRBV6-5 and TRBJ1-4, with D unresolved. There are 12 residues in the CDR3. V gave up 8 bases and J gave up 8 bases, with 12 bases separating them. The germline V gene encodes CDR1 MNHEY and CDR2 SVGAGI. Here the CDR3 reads CASGSSEEKLFF. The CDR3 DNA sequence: TGTGCCAGCGGTAGCTCGGAAGAAAAACTGTTTTTT.

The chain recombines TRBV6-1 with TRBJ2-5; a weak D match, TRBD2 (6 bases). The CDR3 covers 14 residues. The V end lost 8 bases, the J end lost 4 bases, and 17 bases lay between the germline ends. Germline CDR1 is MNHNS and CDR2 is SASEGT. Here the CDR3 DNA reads TGTGCCAGCTCACCACCGAGGGGAGGAGAGACCCAGTACTTC. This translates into CASSPPRGGETQYF.

The chain's CDR3 is CASSSSSSGIRETQYF. The DNA for the CDR3 is TGCGCCAGCAGCTCGAGTAGTAGCGGGATTAGGGAGACCCAGTACTTC. This rearrangement joins TRBV5-1 to TRBJ2-5; 8 bases fit TRBD2. V gave up 3 bases and J gave up 5 bases; unmatched junction bases: 12. Germline V CDR1 and CDR2: SGHRS, YFSETQ. The CDR3 is made up of 16 amino acids.

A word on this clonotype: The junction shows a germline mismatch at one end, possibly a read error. CDR3 DNA sequence: TGCGCCAGCAGCCAAGATGGGATCCAGGCAGCTTTCTTT. Encoded protein: CASSQDGIQAAFF. The chain links TRBV7-8 to TRBJ1-1, with D unresolved. The CDR3 is made up of 13 amino acids. Germline CDR1 and CDR2: SGHVS and FQNEAQ.

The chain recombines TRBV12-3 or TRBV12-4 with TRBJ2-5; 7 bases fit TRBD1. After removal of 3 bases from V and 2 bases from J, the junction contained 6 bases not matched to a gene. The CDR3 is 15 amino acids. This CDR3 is CASSFTGVGQETQYF. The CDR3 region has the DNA TGTGCCAGCAGTTTCACAGGGGTGGGGCAAGAGACCCAGTACTTC.

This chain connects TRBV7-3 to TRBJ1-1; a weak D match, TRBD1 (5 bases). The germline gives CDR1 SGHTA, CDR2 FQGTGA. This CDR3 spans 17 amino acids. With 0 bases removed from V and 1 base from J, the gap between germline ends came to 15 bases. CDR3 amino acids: CASSLTSGGTTNTEAFF. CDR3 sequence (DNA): TGTGCCAGCAGCTTAACCAGTGGGGGGACTACGAACACTGAAGCTTTCTTT. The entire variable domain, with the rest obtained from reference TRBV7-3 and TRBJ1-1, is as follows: GAGVSQTPSNKVTEKGKYVELRCDPISGHTALYWYRQSLGQGPEFLIYFQGTGAADDSGLPNDRFFAVRPEGSVSTLKIQRTERGDSAVYLCASSLTSGGTTNTEAFFGQGTRLTVV.

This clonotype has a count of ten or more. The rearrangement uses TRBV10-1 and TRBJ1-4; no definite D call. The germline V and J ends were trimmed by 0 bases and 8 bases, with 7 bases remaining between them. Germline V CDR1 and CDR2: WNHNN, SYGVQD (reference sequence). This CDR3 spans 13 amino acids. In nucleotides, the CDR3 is TGCGCCAGCAGTGAGTCGAACGGCGAAAAACTGTTTTTT. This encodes CASSESNGEKLFF.

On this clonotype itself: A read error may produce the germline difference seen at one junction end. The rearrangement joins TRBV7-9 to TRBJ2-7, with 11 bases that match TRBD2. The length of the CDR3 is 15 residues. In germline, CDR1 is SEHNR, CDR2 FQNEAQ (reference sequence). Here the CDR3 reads CASSGGLAGSYKQYF. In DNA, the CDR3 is TGTGCCAGCAGCGGTGGACTAGCGGGCTCCTACAAGCAGTACTTC.

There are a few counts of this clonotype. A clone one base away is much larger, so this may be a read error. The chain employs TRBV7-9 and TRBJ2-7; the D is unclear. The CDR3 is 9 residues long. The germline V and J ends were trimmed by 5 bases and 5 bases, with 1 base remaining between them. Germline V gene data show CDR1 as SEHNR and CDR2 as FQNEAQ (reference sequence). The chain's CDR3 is CASSHEQYF. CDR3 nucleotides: TGTGCCAGCAGCCACGAGCAGTACTTC.

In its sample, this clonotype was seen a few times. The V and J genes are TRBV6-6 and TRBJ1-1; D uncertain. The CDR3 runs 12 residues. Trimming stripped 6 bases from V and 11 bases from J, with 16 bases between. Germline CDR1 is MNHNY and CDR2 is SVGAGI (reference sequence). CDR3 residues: CASRDLSAGAFF. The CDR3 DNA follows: TGTGCCAGCAGAGATTTGTCGGCCGGGGCTTTCTTT.

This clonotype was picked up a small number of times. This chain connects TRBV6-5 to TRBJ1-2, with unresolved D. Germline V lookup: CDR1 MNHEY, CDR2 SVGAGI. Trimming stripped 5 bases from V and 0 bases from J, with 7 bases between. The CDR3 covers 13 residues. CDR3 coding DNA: TGTGCCAGCAGTGAGAGGCCTAACTATGGCTACACCTTC. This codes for CASSERPNYGYTF.

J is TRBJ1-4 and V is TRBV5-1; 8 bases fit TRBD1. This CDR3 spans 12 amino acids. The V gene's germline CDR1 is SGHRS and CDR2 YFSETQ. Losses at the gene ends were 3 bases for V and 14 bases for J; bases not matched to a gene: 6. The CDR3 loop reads CASSSTGVSLFF. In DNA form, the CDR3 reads TGCGCCAGCAGCTCGACAGGGGTATCTCTGTTTTTT. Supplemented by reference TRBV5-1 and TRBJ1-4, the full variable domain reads KAGVTQTPRYLIKTRGQQVTLSCSPISGHRSVSWYQQTPGQGLQFLFEYFSETQRNKGNFPGRFSGRQFSNSRSEMNVSTLELGDSALYLCASSSTGVSLFFGSGTQLSVL.

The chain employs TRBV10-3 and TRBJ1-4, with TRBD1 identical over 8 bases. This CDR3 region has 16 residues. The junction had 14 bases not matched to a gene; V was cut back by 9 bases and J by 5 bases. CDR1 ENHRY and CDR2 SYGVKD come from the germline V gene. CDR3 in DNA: TGTGCCATTCGTAAGGACGGACAGGGACGGAATGAAAAACTGTTTTTT. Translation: CAIRKDGQGRNEKLFF.

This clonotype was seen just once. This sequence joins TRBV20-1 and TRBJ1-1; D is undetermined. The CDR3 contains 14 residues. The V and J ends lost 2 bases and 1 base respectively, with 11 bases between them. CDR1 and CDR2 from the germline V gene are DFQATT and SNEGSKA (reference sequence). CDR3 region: CSARQEPANTEAFF. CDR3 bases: TGCAGTGCTAGACAGGAACCCGCGAACACTGAAGCTTTCTTT.